This T cell receptor (beta chain) was sequenced for a study of early T cells in non-severe SARS-CoV-2 infection. Comments on this clonotype: As yet, its antigen is unknown.

Study-level points and caveats: Private and CD4 specificities were missed by VDJdb matching, skewed to anti-spike CD8.

A single record per CDR3 protein comes from TCRdb applying MiXCR to the 5' RACE reads. The sample holds about 92,000 distinct CDR3 sequences; about 15% are singletons and the top ten take 5% to 7%. The length of the CDR3 is 17 residues. With 2 bases removed from V and 2 bases from J, the gap between germline ends came to 18 bases. CDR1 is SGHDN and CDR2 is FVKESK in the germline V gene. This chain joins TRBV14 and TRBJ1-1, with unresolved D. Sequenced input: whole blood. The sequence was obtained from an adult who was a healthcare worker with PCR-confirmed SARS-CoV-2 infection or an uninfected control (not recorded which). In DNA form, the CDR3 reads TGTGCCAGCAGCCAAATGGCTCAGATCCGAAAAAACACTGAAGCTTTCTTT. Translating gives CASSQMAQIRKNTEAFF.